The 18 T cell receptor beta chains below all came from one sample that was sequenced in a study of blood T cell repertoires in COVID-19. The protocol was immunoSEQ multiplex PCR, while the TCRdb copy is restricted to in-frame clones and leaves out a portion. Counted here are around 140,000 clones, roughly three quarters occurring once; the ten biggest clones make up around 2%. The sequenced material came from peripheral blood. All receptors come from a woman aged 70-85 years with acute or convalescent COVID-19.

This clone was seen more than once but under ten times. The J gene is TRBJ1-6, the V gene TRBV5-1; no definite D call. V shed 4 bases and J shed 10 bases, with 12 bases lying between them. Per the germline V gene, CDR1 is SGHRS and CDR2 is YFSETQ. The CDR3 spans 13 residues. This CDR3 is CASSRDSFSPLHF. CDR3 nucleotides: TGCGCCAGCAGCCGCGACTCCTTCTCACCCCTCCACTTT.

As DNA, the CDR3 is TGTGCCAGCAGCCCAGACCCTAGTGAGACCCAGTACTTC. It yields the protein CASSPDPSETQYF. The chain recombines TRBV9 with TRBJ2-5; the D is unclear. This CDR3 contains 13 residues. Trimming removed 4 bases from V and 5 bases from J, with 12 bases in between. In germline, CDR1 is SGDLS, CDR2 YYNGEE.

The chain recombines TRBV5-3 with TRBJ1-5, with D hard to call. TRBV5-3 is an open reading frame, and its role is uncertain. The CDR3 length is 12 residues. V gave up 0 bases and J gave up 5 bases, with 3 bases separating them. The DNA of the CDR3 is TGTGCCAGAAGCTTGGCCGATCAGCCCCAGCATTTT. Amino acid sequence: CARSLADQPQHF.

The rearrangement links TRBV7-6 to TRBJ1-4; D possibly corresponds to TRBD1 (6 bases). This CDR3 has 15 amino acids. Germline V gene lookup returns CDR1 SGHVS and CDR2 FNYEAQ. V was pared by 5 bases and J by 0 bases, with 10 bases between. The CDR3 loop is CASSPRTATNEKLFF. As DNA, the CDR3 is TGTGCCAGCAGCCCCAGGACAGCAACTAATGAAAAACTGTTTTTT.

The V call is TRBV19, the J call TRBJ1-1; D is unresolved. The CDR3 is 14 residues long. V lost 1 base and J 1 base, leaving 7 bases between the germline ends. Germline CDR1 reads LNHDA; CDR2 reads SQIVND (reference sequence). The CDR3 DNA follows: TGTGCCAGTAGTATAGGGACTGAGAACACTGAAGCTTTCTTT. It specifies CASSIGTENTEAFF.

V is TRBV3-1 (or the pseudogene TRBV3-2) and J is TRBJ2-2; 7 bases map to TRBD2. With 1 base clipped from V and 7 bases from J, the junction kept 9 bases outside the gene matches. The germline V gene encodes CDR1 LGHDT and CDR2 YNNKEL (reference sequence). This CDR3 has 16 amino acids. DNA for the CDR3: TGTGCCAGCAGCCAAGGGCCCGGGAGGACGAGCGGGGAGCTGTTTTTT. Translating it yields CASSQGPGRTSGELFF.

Only a few counts were recorded for this clone. The chain is built from TRBV19 and TRBJ2-1, with a weak D call TRBD2 (5 bases). Germline assignment: CDR1 LNHDA and CDR2 SQIVND (reference sequence). The CDR3 length is 12 residues. Between the trimmed V and J ends, which lost 5 bases and 10 bases, there was a span of 12 bases. The chain's CDR3 is CASSPLGGEQFF. DNA for the CDR3: TGTGCCAGTAGTCCCCTAGGAGGCGAGCAGTTCTTC.

V gene TRBV28 combines with J gene TRBJ2-7, with D possibly TRBD2 on 5 matching bases. Trimming took off 5 bases at V and 4 bases at J, with 18 bases between the two ends. Germline CDR1 reads MDHEN; CDR2 reads SYDVKM. The CDR3 has 15 amino acids. CDR3 coding DNA: TGTGCCAGCAGTCCCCGAGCGAGCGGACCGTACGAGCAGTACTTC. Its protein is CASSPRASGPYEQYF.

The chain combines TRBV7-6 with TRBJ2-2, with TRBD1 matching 8 bases. The CDR3 runs 19 residues. V dropped 5 bases and J dropped 1; count of bases not matched to a gene: 15. Germline V gene data show CDR1 as SGHVS and CDR2 as FNYEAQ. CDR3 amino acids: CASSQGIRSGQVNTGELFF. The CDR3 DNA follows: TGTGCCAGCAGCCAGGGGATCAGGTCGGGACAGGTGAACACCGGGGAGCTGTTTTTT.

The V call is TRBV5-5, the J call TRBJ2-3, with a weak D call TRBD2 (6 bases). Trimming took 2 bases from V and 12 from J, leaving 13 bases between them. This CDR3 comprises 12 residues. Germline-derived CDR1 and CDR2 are SGHKS and YYEKEE (reference sequence). CDR3 nucleotide sequence: TGTGCCAGCAGCTTCCACCAGGGAGGACAGTATTTT. Its translation is CASSFHQGGQYF.

This clone occurred once. The chain uses TRBV5-4 and TRBJ2-7, with 9 bases lining up with TRBD1. CDR1 and CDR2 (germline): SGHNT, YYREEE (reference sequence). The CDR3 totals 17 residues. Trimming took 0 bases from V and 4 from J; bases not matched to a gene: 11. CDR3 protein: CASSLVTSGTGQYEQYF. DNA of the CDR3: TGTGCCAGCAGCTTGGTGACTTCCGGGACAGGGCAGTACGAGCAGTACTTC.

The rearrangement joins TRBV30 to TRBJ1-5, with D possibly TRBD1 on 6 matching bases. Germline values: CDR1 GTSNPN, CDR2 SVGIG (reference sequence). The CDR3 covers 12 residues. V was cut by 0 bases and J by 15 bases, with 15 bases left in between. CDR3 DNA sequence: TGTGCCTGGAGTGTAGTGTCAGGGGAAGCGCATTTT. Protein product: CAWSVVSGEAHF.

The chain is built from TRBV7-9 and TRBJ1-1; D remains ambiguous. The CDR3 spans 13 residues. V lost 1 base and J lost 1, with 4 bases in between. Germline values: CDR1 SEHNR, CDR2 FQNEAQ (reference sequence). DNA for the CDR3: TGTGCCAGCAGCTTAGGCAGGAACACTGAAGCTTTCTTT. Its protein product is CASSLGRNTEAFF.

Written as DNA, the CDR3 is TGTGCCAGCAGCGTCTCTCAGGGTCCTGAAGCTTTCTTT. The encoded protein is CASSVSQGPEAFF. The genes are TRBV3-1 (or the pseudogene TRBV3-2) and TRBJ1-1; D perhaps matches TRBD1 (5 bases). Deletions cut 5 bases from V and 6 bases from J, with 13 bases between. Germline V CDR1 and CDR2: LGHDT, YNNKEL (reference sequence). CDR3 size: 13 residues.

The chain carries TRBV20-1 and TRBJ2-5; D perhaps matches TRBD2 (7 bases). Per the germline V gene, CDR1 is DFQATT and CDR2 is SNEGSKA (reference sequence). Trimming cost V 3 bases and J 5 bases, with 13 bases left between them. The CDR3 runs to 13 residues. The CDR3 is CSASMGGLETQYF. CDR3 nucleotide sequence: TGCAGTGCTAGTATGGGGGGGCTGGAGACCCAGTACTTC.

In this sample, this clone turned up once. The chain employs TRBV19 and TRBJ2-3; D gene unclear. The V gene's germline CDR1 is LNHDA and CDR2 SQIVND (reference sequence). The CDR3 has 14 amino acids. V lost 3 bases, J lost 6 bases, and 13 bases lay in between. CDR3 coding DNA: TGTGCCAGTAGTATGTTTACCCGCGCGGATACGCAGTATTTT. Translating it yields CASSMFTRADTQYF.

The V call is TRBV3-1 (or the pseudogene TRBV3-2), the J call TRBJ1-4, with 10 bases that match TRBD1. With V trimmed by 3 bases and J by 5 bases, 6 bases remained unmatched. This CDR3 is built from 16 residues. Per the germline V gene, CDR1 is LGHDT and CDR2 is YNNKEL (reference sequence). The CDR3 DNA reads as TGTGCCAGCAGCCAGGGACAGGGGAGGGGAAATGAAAAACTGTTTTTT. As protein: CASSQGQGRGNEKLFF.

This clone appeared a few times. The chain links TRBV6-5 to TRBJ1-3; a weak D match, TRBD1 (6 bases). The V gene's germline CDR1 is MNHEY and CDR2 SVGAGI. CDR3 length equals 15 residues. The V and J ends lost 2 bases and 1 base respectively, with 9 bases between them. For the CDR3, the DNA is TGTGCCAGCAGTTACGAGGGGGTGTCTGGAAACACCATATATTTT. Its protein is CASSYEGVSGNTIYF.